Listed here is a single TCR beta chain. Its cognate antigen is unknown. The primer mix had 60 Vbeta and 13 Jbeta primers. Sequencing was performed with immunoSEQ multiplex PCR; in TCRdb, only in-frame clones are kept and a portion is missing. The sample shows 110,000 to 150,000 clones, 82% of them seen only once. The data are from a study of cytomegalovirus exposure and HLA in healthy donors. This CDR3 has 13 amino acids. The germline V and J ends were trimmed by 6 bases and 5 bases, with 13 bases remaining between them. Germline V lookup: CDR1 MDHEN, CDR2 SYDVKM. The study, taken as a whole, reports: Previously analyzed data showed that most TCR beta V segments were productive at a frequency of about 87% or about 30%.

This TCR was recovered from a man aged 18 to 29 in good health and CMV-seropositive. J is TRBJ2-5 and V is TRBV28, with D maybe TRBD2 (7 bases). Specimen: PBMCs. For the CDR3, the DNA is TGTGCCAGCAGAGGGGGGGGGCAGGAGACCCAGTACTTC. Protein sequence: CASRGGGQETQYF.